This T cell receptor (beta chain) derives from a study of control samples from healthy donors and cancer patients. TCRdb's copy holds only in-frame clones and misses some; the assay was immunoSEQ multiplex PCR. The sample has about 41,000 clones; around 94% are singletons. CDR3 length: 15 residues. With 0 bases removed from V and 1 base from J, the gap between germline ends came to 8 bases. The germline V gene encodes CDR1 SGHTS and CDR2 YDEGEE. The receptor was isolated from a man in his sixties in good health. The chain is built from TRBV5-8 and TRBJ1-3; D may be TRBD1 (6 bases). Sequences were obtained from blood. CDR3 DNA sequence: TGTGCCAGCAGCTTGGACAGGGCGTCTGGAAACACCATATATTTT. Translation gives CASSLDRASGNTIYF.